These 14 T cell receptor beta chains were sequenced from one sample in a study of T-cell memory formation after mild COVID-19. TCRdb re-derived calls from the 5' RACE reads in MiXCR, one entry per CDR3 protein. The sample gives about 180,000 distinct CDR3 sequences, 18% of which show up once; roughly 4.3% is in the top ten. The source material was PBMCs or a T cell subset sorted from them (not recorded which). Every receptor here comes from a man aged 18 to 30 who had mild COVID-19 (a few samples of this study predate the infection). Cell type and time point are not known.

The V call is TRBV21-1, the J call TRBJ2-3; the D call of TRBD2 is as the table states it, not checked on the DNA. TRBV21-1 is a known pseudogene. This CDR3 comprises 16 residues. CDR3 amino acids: CASSNRRLVLTDTQYF. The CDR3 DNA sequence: TGTGCCAGCAGCAATCGCCGGCTAGTGCTTACAGATACGCAGTATTTT.

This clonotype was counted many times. CDR3 in DNA: TGTGCCAGCTCGGGGTATAATTCACCCCTCCACTTT. Translation: CASSGYNSPLHF. The chain combines TRBV7-2 with TRBJ1-6; no definite D call. Trimming cost V 8 bases and J 4 bases, with 6 bases left between them. Per the germline V gene, CDR1 is SGHTA and CDR2 is FQGNSA. CDR3 size: 12 residues.

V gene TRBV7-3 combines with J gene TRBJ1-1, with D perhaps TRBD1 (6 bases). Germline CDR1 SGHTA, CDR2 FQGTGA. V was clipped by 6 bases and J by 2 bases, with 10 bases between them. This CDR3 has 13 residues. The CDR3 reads CASRKQGNTEAFF. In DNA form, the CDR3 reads TGTGCCAGCAGGAAACAGGGAAACACTGAAGCTTTCTTT.

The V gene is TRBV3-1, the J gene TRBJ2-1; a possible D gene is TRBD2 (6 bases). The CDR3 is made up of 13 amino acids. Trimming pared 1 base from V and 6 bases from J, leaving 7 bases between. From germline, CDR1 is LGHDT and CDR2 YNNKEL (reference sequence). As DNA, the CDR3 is TGTGCCAGCAGCCAAGTGGAGGGCAATGAGCAGTTCTTC. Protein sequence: CASSQVEGNEQFF.

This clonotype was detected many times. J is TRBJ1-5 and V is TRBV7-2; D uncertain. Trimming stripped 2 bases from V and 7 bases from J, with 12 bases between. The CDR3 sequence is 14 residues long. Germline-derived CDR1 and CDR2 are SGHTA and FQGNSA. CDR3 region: CASSLRVQEQPQHF. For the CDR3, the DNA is TGTGCCAGCAGCTTAAGGGTTCAGGAACAGCCCCAGCATTTT.

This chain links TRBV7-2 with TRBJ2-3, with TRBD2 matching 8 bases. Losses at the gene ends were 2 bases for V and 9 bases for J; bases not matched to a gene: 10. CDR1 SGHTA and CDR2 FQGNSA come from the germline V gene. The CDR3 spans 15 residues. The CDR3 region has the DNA TGTGCCAGCAGCTTATCAGCGGGGGCCACATGGACGCAGTATTTT. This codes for CASSLSAGATWTQYF.

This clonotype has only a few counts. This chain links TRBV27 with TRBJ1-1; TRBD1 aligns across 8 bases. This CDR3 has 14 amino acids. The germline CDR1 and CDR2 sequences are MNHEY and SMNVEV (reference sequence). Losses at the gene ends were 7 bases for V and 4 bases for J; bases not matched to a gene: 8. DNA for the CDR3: TGTGCCAGCAAACCAGGGGGCTCTAGCACTGAAGCTTTCTTT. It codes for CASKPGGSSTEAFF.

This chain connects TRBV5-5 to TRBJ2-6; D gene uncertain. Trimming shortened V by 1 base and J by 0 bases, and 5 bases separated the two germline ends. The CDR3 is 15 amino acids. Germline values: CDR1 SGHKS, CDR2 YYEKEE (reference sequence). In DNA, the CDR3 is TGTGCCAGCAGCTTGTTAAGCTCTGGGGCCAACGTCCTGACTTTC. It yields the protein CASSLLSSGANVLTF. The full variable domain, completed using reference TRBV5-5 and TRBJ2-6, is DAGVTQSPTHLIKTRGQQVTLRCSPISGHKSVSWYQQVLGQGPQFIFQYYEKEERGRGNFPDRFSARQFPNYSSELNVNALLLGDSALYLCASSLLSSGANVLTFGAGSRLTVL.

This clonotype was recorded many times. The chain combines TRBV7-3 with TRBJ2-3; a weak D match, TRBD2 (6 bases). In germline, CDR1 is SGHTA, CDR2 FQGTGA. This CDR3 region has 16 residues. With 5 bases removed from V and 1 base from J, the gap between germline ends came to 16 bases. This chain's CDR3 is CASSPKGGGGTDTQYF. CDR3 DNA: TGTGCCAGCAGCCCTAAGGGCGGCGGGGGCACAGATACGCAGTATTTT.

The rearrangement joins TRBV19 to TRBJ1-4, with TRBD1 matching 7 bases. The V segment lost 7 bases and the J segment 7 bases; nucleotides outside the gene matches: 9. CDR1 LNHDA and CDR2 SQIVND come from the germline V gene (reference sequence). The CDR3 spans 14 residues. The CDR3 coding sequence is TGTGCCAGTACCTCCTTGGACAGGCGTGAAAAACTGTTTTTT. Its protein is CASTSLDRREKLFF.

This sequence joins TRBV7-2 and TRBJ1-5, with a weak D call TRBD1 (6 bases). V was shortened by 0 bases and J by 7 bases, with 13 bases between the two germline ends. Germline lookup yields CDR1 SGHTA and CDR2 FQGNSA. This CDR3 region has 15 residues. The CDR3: CASSLATGLWQPQHF. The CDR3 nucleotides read TGTGCCAGCAGCTTAGCTACAGGGTTATGGCAGCCCCAGCATTTT.

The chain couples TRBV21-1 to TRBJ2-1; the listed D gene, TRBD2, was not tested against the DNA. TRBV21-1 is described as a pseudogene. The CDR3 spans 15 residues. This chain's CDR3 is CASSKEPSLRNEQFF. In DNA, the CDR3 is TGTGCCAGCAGCAAAGAGCCTAGCCTCAGGAATGAGCAGTTCTTC.

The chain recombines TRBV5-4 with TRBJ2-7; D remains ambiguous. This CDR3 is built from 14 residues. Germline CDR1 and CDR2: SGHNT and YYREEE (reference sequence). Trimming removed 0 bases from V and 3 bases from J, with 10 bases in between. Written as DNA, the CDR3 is TGTGCCAGCAGCTTGGGGCCTGTAGGCTACGAGCAGTACGTC. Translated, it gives CASSLGPVGYEQYV.

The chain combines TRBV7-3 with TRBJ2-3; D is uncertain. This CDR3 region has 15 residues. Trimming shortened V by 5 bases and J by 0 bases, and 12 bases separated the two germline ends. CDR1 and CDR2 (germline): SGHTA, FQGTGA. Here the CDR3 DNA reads TGTGCCAGCAGCCCCGCTCAAGGCAGCACAGATACGCAGTATTTT. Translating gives CASSPAQGSTDTQYF.